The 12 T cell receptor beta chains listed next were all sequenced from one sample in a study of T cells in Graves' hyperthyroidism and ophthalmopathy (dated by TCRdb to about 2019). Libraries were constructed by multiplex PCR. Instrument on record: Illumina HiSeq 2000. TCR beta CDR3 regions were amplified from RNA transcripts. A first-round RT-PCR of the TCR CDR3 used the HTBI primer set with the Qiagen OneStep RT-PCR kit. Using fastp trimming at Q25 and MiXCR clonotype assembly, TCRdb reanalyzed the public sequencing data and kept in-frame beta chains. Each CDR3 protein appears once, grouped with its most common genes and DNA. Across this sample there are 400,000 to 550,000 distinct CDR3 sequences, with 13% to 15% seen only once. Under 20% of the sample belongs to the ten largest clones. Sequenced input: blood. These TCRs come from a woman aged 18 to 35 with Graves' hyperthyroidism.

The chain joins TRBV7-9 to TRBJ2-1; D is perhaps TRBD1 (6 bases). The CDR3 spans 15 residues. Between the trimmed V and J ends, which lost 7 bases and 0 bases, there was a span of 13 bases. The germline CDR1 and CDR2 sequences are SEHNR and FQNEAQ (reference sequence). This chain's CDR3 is CASTLGQHSYNEQFF. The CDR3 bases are TGTGCCAGCACCCTCGGACAGCACTCCTACAATGAGCAGTTCTTC.

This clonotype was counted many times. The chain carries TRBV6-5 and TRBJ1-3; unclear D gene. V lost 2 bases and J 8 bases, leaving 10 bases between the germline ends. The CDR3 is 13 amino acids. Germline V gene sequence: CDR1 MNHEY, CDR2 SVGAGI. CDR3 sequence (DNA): TGTGCCAGCAGTTACCAGGAGGCGGACACCATATATTTT. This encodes CASSYQEADTIYF.

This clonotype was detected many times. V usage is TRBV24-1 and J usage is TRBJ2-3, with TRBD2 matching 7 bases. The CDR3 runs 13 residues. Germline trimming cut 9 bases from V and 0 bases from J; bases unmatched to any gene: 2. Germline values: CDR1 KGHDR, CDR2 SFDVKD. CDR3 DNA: TGTGCCACCCGCGGGGGAAGCACAGATACGCAGTATTTT. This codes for CATRGGSTDTQYF.

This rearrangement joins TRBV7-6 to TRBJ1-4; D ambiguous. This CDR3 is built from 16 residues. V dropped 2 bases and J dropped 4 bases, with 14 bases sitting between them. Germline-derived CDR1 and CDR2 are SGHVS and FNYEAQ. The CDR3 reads CASSLQPGPRNEKLFF. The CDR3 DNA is TGTGCCAGCAGCTTACAACCGGGCCCCCGTAATGAAAAACTGTTTTTT.

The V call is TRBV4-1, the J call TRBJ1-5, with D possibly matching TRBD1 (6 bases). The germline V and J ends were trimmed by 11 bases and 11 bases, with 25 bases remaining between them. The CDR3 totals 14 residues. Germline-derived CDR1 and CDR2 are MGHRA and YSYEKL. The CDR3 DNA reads TGCGCCGGTACCCAACACGGGCTCGCAGGGGCCCAGCATTTT. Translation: CAGTQHGLAGAQHF.

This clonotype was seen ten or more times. The CDR3 nucleotides are TGTGCCAGCACCATGGTAGGGAGCATGAACACTGAAGCTTTCTTT. It codes for CASTMVGSMNTEAFF. The rearrangement links TRBV12-3 or TRBV12-4 to TRBJ1-1; D is unclear. With 7 bases removed from V and 0 bases from J, the gap between germline ends came to 15 bases. The CDR3 has 15 amino acids.

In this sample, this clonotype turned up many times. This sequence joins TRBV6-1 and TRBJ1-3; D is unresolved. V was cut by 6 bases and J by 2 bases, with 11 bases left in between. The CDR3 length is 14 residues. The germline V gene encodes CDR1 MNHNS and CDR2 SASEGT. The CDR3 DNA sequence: TGTGCCAGCAGCCCCCAATTACCTGGAAACACCATATATTTT. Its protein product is CASSPQLPGNTIYF.

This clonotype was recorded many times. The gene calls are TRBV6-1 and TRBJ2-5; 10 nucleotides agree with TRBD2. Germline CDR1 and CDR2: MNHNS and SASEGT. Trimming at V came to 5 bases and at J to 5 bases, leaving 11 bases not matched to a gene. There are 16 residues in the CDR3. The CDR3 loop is CASSWSASGSFETQYF. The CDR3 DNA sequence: TGTGCCAGCAGTTGGTCGGCTAGCGGGAGTTTCGAGACCCAGTACTTC.

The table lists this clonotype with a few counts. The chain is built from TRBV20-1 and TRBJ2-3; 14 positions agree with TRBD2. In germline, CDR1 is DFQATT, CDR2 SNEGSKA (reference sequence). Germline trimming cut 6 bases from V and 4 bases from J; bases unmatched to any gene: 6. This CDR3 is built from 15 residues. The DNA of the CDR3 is TGCAGTGCGGAAGGGACTAGCGGGAGACCAGATACGCAGTATTTT. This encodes CSAEGTSGRPDTQYF.

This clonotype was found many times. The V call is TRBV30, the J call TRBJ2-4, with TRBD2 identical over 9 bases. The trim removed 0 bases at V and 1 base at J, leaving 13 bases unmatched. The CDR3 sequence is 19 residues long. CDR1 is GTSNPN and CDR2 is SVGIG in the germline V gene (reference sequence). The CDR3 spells CAWSVILTSGGAAKNIQYF. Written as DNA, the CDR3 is TGTGCCTGGAGTGTAATTCTGACTAGCGGAGGCGCCGCCAAAAACATTCAGTACTTC.

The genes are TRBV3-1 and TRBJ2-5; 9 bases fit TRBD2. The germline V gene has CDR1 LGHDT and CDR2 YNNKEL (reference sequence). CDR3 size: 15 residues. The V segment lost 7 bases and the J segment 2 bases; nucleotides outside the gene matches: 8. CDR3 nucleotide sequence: TGTGCCAGCAACCGACTAGCGGAACCTCAAGAGACCCAGTACTTC. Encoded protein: CASNRLAEPQETQYF.

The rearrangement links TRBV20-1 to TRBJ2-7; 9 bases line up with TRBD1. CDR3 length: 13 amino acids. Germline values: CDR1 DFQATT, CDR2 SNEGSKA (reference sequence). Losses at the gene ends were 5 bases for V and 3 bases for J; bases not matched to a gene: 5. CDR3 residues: CSAVRDRDYEQYF. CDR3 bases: TGCAGTGCTGTCCGGGACAGGGACTACGAGCAGTACTTC.